The clone carrying this TCR beta chain was counted ten times or more. CDR3 length equals 14 residues. Germline V CDR1 and CDR2: LGHDT, YNNKEL (reference sequence). V was clipped by 2 bases and J by 5 bases, with 9 bases between them. This entry comes from a study of human T cells and chemical hapten exposure. Across the whole study: How much TCR each sample yielded varied, mostly because pooled library volumes differed slightly.

In the authors' methods: Individual samples carried between about 23,224 and 700,000 TCRs, with roughly 96,000 as the median. Using its own MiXCR run on the RACE reads, TCRdb lists one record per CDR3 protein. Clone size and V and J calls follow TCRdb, not the original study. Among hundreds of thousands of distinct CDR3 sequences, 6% to 7% were seen once, and the ten largest hold 5% to 6%. Time point meaning: patch test 2, 6 weeks after DPC sensitization. Regarding treatment: therapeutic diphenylcyclopropenone sensitization with weekly scalp DPC. Total RNA extraction was carried out from unfractionated whole blood.

The V and J genes are TRBV3-1 and TRBJ1-4; TRBD1 is a possible D gene (5 bases). The clonotype originates from a woman under 30 with alopecia areata. Some clones in this sample may be carry-over from other donors' samples. Specimen: whole blood, collected in connection with sensitization to the hapten diphenylcyclopropenone (DPC). CDR3: CASSQRQSNEKLFF. The CDR3 region has the DNA TGTGCCAGCAGCCAACGACAGTCGAATGAAAAACTGTTTTTT.